A selection of T cell receptor beta chains follows, all from one sample in a study of blood T cells in healthy people across ages. Using its own MiXCR run on the 5' RACE reads, TCRdb lists one record per CDR3 protein. This sample has 800,000 to 950,000 distinct CDR3 sequences, with about 28% found just once. The same data also went into a second study, on T cells of mothers and their children.

The sample was blood. The origin of the receptors is a woman in her thirties or forties in good health. Each CDR3 is given with its conserved first and last residue. Each record gives: J gene, D gene, V gene, clone size, CDR3 DNA, CDR3 protein. A D gene is named only where the DNA matches it firmly. Not every row has a clone size; where given, it reads once, few, many or a size class.

J gene: TRBJ1-2
D gene: NA
V gene: TRBV25-1
clone size: NA
CDR3 DNA: TGTGCCAGCAGTGAATTCCAGGGACGCTATGGCTACACCTTC
CDR3 protein: CASSEFQGRYGYTF

J gene: TRBJ2-7
D gene: NA
V gene: TRBV3-1
clone size: few
CDR3 DNA: TGTGCCAGCAGCCAAGTAAAGACTATTTCCTACGAGCAGTACTTC
CDR3 protein: CASSQVKTISYEQYF

J gene: TRBJ1-1
D gene: NA
V gene: TRBV7-2
clone size: many
CDR3 DNA: TGTGCCAGCAGCCCACAGGGCGGTGAAGCTTTCTTT
CDR3 protein: CASSPQGGEAFF

J gene: TRBJ2-1
D gene: NA
V gene: TRBV5-1
clone size: NA
CDR3 DNA: TGCGCCAGCAGCCCAGGGCCCGTGGGGGGTGAGCAGTTCTTC
CDR3 protein: CASSPGPVGGEQFF

J gene: TRBJ2-1
D gene: TRBD2
V gene: TRBV20-1
clone size: NA
CDR3 DNA: TGCAGTGCTAGATCTAGCGGGGGGCCCTCCTACAATGAGCAGTTCTTC
CDR3 protein: CSARSSGGPSYNEQFF

J gene: TRBJ2-4
D gene: NA
V gene: TRBV7-9
clone size: once
CDR3 DNA: TGTGCCAGCAGCGTAGGTGGACAGCGACTCGTCCAGTACTTC
CDR3 protein: CASSVGGQRLVQYF

J gene: TRBJ1-6
D gene: NA
V gene: TRBV20-1
clone size: many
CDR3 DNA: TGCAGTGCTGCCCAGGGGATGGCGTATAATTCACCCCTCCACTTT
CDR3 protein: CSAAQGMAYNSPLHF

J gene: TRBJ1-6
D gene: NA
V gene: TRBV18
clone size: NA
CDR3 DNA: TGTGCCAGCCCACCGGGAGGAAATGGTTCACCCCTCCACTTT
CDR3 protein: CASPPGGNGSPLHF

J gene: TRBJ2-7
D gene: NA
V gene: TRBV4-1
clone size: many
CDR3 DNA: TGCGCCAGCAGCCAAACCTCTACCAACGAGCAGTACTTC
CDR3 protein: CASSQTSTNEQYF

J gene: TRBJ2-5
D gene: TRBD2
V gene: TRBV5-6
clone size: few
CDR3 DNA: TGTGCCAGCAGCTTGGACGTGGGAGGGCAGTACTTC
CDR3 protein: CASSLDVGGQYF

J gene: TRBJ2-1
D gene: NA
V gene: TRBV2
clone size: many
CDR3 DNA: TGTGCCAGCAGTGGGACAGTCTCCCTGAACTACAATGAGCAGTTCTTC
CDR3 protein: CASSGTVSLNYNEQFF

J gene: TRBJ2-7
D gene: NA
V gene: TRBV4-2
clone size: many
CDR3 DNA: TGTGCCAGCAGCCAAATAGGATCCTACGAGCAGTACTTC
CDR3 protein: CASSQIGSYEQYF